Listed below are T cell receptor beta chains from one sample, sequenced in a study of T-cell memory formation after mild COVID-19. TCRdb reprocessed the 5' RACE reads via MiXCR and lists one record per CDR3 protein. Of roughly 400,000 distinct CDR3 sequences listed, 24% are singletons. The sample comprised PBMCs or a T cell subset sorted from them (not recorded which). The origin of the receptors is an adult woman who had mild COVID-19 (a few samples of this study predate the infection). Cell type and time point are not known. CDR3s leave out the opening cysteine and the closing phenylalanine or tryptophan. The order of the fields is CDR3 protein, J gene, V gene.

cdr3_aa: ASSYSWGGTQETQY
j_call: TRBJ2-5
v_call: TRBV6-5

cdr3_aa: ASSEHETSPWDEQF
j_call: TRBJ2-1
v_call: TRBV6-4

cdr3_aa: ASSSTQGQGPQH
j_call: TRBJ1-5
v_call: TRBV3-1

cdr3_aa: ASSLKAGTGGSEGAF
j_call: TRBJ1-1
v_call: TRBV4-1

cdr3_aa: ASSLGAGGNEQY
j_call: TRBJ2-7
v_call: TRBV27

cdr3_aa: ASSRSKRGTIINNEQF
j_call: TRBJ2-1
v_call: TRBV3-1

cdr3_aa: AISDDRGRNTGELF
j_call: TRBJ2-2
v_call: TRBV10-3

cdr3_aa: ASDRDSTEAF
j_call: TRBJ1-1
v_call: TRBV2

cdr3_aa: ATTSGKGDTQY
j_call: TRBJ2-3
v_call: TRBV2

cdr3_aa: ASSPAAGGDSYNEQF
j_call: TRBJ2-1
v_call: TRBV7-8

cdr3_aa: ASSASLGTYGYT
j_call: TRBJ1-2
v_call: TRBV7-9

cdr3_aa: AIRLAGASEQY
j_call: TRBJ2-7
v_call: TRBV5-4

cdr3_aa: ASSTTGNYGYT
j_call: TRBJ1-2
v_call: TRBV7-2

cdr3_aa: ASSYTLAEETQY
j_call: TRBJ2-5
v_call: TRBV7-9

cdr3_aa: ASSLAIAGYNEQF
j_call: TRBJ2-1
v_call: TRBV7-9

cdr3_aa: ASSLETRQGAAQY
j_call: TRBJ2-5
v_call: TRBV7-2

cdr3_aa: ASSLGQGEGRGTQY
j_call: TRBJ2-3
v_call: TRBV5-5

cdr3_aa: ASNSGRSTDTQY
j_call: TRBJ2-3
v_call: TRBV2

cdr3_aa: ASSVGGRDQETQY
j_call: TRBJ2-5
v_call: TRBV9

cdr3_aa: ASSPVTGGNIQY
j_call: TRBJ2-4
v_call: TRBV7-9

cdr3_aa: ASSLGGFTGELF
j_call: TRBJ2-2
v_call: TRBV5-5

cdr3_aa: ASSLSPSPQATNEKLF
j_call: TRBJ1-4
v_call: TRBV27

cdr3_aa: ASSRRSRTNEQF
j_call: TRBJ2-1
v_call: TRBV6-6

cdr3_aa: ASRADLRTEAF
j_call: TRBJ1-1
v_call: TRBV2

cdr3_aa: ASSLALANNEQF
j_call: TRBJ2-1
v_call: TRBV5-5

cdr3_aa: ASSLGQGYFGYT
j_call: TRBJ1-2
v_call: TRBV5-1

cdr3_aa: ASSLGVGNQETQY
j_call: TRBJ2-5
v_call: TRBV5-1

cdr3_aa: ASSLLGPQY
j_call: TRBJ2-5
v_call: TRBV6-1

cdr3_aa: ASSIRLADAYNEQF
j_call: TRBJ2-1
v_call: TRBV7-2

cdr3_aa: ASSQVQPPGRADTQY
j_call: TRBJ2-3
v_call: TRBV4-1

cdr3_aa: ASRIRARESNTGELF
j_call: TRBJ2-2
v_call: TRBV5-1

cdr3_aa: AISDPQSTSPSTDTQY
j_call: TRBJ2-3
v_call: TRBV10-3

cdr3_aa: ASSSLVGGASYNEQF
j_call: TRBJ2-1
v_call: TRBV7-3

cdr3_aa: SVELWDPYEQY
j_call: TRBJ2-7
v_call: TRBV29-1

cdr3_aa: ASSPGFVDTQY
j_call: TRBJ2-3
v_call: TRBV12-3/TRBV12-4

cdr3_aa: ASSSSGTSGTQY
j_call: TRBJ2-5
v_call: TRBV5-1

cdr3_aa: AISEKEPWKTDTQY
j_call: TRBJ2-3
v_call: TRBV10-3